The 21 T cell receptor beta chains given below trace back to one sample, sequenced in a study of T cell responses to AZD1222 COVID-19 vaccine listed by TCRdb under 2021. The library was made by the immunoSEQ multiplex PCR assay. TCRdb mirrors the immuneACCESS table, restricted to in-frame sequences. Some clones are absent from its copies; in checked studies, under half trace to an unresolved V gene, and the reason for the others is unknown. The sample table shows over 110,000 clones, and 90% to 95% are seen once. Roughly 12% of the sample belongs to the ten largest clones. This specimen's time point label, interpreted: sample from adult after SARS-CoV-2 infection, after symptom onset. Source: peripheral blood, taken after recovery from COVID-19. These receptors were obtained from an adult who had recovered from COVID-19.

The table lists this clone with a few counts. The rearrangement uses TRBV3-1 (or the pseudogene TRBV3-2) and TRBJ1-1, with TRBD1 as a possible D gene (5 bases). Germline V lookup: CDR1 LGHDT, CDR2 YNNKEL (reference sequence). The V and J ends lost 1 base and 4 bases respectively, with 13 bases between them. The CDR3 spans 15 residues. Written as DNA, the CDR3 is TGTGCCAGCAGCCAAGGCCAGGGAGGAGGCACTGAAGCTTTCTTT. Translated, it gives CASSQGQGGGTEAFF.

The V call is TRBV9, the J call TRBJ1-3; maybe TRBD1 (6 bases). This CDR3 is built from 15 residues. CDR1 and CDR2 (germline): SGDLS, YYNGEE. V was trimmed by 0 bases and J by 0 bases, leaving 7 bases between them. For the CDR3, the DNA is TGTGCCAGCAGCGTAGGGGGGCTCTCTGGAAACACCATATATTTT. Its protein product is CASSVGGLSGNTIYF.

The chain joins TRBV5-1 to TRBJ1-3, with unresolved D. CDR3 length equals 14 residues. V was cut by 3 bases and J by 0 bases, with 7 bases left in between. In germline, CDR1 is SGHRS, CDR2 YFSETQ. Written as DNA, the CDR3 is TGCGCCAGCAGCTCAGCGTCCTCTGGAAACACCATATATTTT. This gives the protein CASSSASSGNTIYF. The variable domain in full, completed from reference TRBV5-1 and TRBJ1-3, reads KAGVTQTPRYLIKTRGQQVTLSCSPISGHRSVSWYQQTPGQGLQFLFEYFSETQRNKGNFPGRFSGRQFSNSRSEMNVSTLELGDSALYLCASSSASSGNTIYFGEGSWLTVV.

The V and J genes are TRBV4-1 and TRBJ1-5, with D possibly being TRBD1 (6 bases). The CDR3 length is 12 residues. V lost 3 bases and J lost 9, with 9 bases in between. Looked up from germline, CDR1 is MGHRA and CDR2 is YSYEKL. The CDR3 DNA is TGCGCCAGCAGCCAGATAGGGGGGCCCCAGCATTTT. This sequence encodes CASSQIGGPQHF.

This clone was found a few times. The CDR3 region is CASSLEPGWDQPQHF. The CDR3 DNA is TGCGCCAGCAGCTTGGAACCCGGATGGGATCAGCCCCAGCATTTT. The chain links TRBV5-1 to TRBJ1-5; D gene uncertain. V lost 0 bases, J lost 5 bases, and 12 bases lay in between. Germline V CDR1 and CDR2: SGHRS, YFSETQ. There are 15 residues in the CDR3.

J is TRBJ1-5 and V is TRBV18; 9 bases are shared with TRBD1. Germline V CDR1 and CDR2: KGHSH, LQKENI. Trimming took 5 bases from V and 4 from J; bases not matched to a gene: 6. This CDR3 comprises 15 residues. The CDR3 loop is CASSKGTGLNQPQHF. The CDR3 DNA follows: TGTGCCAGCTCAAAAGGGACAGGGTTGAATCAGCCCCAGCATTTT.

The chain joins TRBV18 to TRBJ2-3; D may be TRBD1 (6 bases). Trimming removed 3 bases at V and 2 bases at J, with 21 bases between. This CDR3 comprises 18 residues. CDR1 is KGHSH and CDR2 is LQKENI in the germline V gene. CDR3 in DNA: TGTGCCAGCTCACCGTACTCGGCAGGGGTAGCATCCACAGATACGCAGTATTTT. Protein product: CASSPYSAGVASTDTQYF.

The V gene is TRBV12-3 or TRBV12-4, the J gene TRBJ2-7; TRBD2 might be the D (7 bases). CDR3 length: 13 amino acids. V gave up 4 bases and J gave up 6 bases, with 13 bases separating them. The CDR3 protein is CASSWGGAFEQYF. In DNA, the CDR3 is TGTGCCAGCAGTTGGGGGGGCGCGTTCGAGCAGTACTTC.

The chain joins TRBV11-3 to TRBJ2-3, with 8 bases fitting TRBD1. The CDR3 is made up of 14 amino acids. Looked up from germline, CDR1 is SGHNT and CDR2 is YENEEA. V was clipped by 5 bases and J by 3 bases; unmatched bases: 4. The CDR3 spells CASSRRTGTDTQYF. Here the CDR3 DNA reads TGTGCCAGCAGCCGTCGGACAGGGACAGATACGCAGTATTTT.

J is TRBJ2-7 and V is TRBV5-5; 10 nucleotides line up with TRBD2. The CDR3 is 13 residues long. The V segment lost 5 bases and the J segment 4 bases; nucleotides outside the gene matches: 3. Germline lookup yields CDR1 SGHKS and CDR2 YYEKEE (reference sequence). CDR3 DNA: TGTGCCAGCAGACTAGCGGGAAGGTACGAGCAGTACTTC. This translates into CASRLAGRYEQYF.

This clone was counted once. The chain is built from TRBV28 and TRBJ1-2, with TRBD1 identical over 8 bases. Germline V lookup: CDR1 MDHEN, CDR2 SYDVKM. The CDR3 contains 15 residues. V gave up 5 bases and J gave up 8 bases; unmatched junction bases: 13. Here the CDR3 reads CASSGGSGGATGYTF. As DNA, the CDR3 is TGTGCCAGCAGTGGGGGATCAGGGGGCGCGACCGGCTACACCTTC.

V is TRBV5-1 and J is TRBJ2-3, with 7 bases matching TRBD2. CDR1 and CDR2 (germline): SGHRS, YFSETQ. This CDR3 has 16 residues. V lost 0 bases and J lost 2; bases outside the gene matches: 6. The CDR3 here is CASSLASGGPTDTQYF. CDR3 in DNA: TGCGCCAGCAGCTTGGCTAGCGGAGGCCCCACAGATACGCAGTATTTT.

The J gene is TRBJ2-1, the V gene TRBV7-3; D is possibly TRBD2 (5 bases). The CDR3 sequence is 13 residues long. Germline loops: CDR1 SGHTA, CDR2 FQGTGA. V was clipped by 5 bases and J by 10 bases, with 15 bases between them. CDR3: CASSHELRREQFF. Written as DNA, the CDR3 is TGTGCCAGCAGCCACGAGTTGAGGAGGGAGCAGTTCTTC.

CDR3 DNA: TGTGCCAGCAGCTTAATCGTACAGGGATCGGCTGGCTACACCTTC. This codes for CASSLIVQGSAGYTF. This chain uses TRBV7-9 with TRBJ1-2; tentative D call: TRBD1 (6 bases). The CDR3 spans 15 residues. V dropped 2 bases and J dropped 7 bases, with 17 bases sitting between them. Germline CDR1 and CDR2: SEHNR and FQNEAQ (reference sequence). Using reference TRBV7-9 and TRBJ1-2 for the parts outside the CDR3, the full variable domain is DTGVSQNPRHKITKRGQNVTFRCDPISEHNRLYWYRQTLGQGPEFLTYFQNEAQLEKSRLLSDRFSAERPKGSFSTLEIQRTEQGDSAMYLCASSLIVQGSAGYTFGSGTRLTVV.

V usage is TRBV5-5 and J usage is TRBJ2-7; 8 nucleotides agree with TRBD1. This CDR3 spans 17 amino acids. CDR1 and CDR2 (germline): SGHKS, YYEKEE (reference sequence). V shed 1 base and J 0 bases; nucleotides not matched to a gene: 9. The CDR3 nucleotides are TGTGCCAGCAGCTTGTACCCGGGACAGGTGAACTCCTACGAGCAGTACTTC. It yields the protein CASSLYPGQVNSYEQYF.

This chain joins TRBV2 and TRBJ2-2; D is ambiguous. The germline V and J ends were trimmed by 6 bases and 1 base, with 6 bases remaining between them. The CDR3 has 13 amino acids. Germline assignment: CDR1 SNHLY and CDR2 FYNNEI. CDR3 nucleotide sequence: TGTGCCAGCAGCCCCGGGAACACCGGGGAGCTGTTTTTT. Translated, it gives CASSPGNTGELFF.

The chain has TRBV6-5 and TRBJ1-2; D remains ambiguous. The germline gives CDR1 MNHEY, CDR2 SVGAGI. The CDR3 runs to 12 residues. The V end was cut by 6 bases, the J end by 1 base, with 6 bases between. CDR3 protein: CASSGLNYGYTF. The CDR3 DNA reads TGTGCCAGCAGCGGCCTTAACTATGGCTACACCTTC.

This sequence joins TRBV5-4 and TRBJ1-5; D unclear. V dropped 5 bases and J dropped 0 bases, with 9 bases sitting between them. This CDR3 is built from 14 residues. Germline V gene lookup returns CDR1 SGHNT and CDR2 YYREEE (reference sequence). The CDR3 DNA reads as TGTGCCAGCAGTCAGCGGGATAGCAATCAGCCCCAGCATTTT. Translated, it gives CASSQRDSNQPQHF.

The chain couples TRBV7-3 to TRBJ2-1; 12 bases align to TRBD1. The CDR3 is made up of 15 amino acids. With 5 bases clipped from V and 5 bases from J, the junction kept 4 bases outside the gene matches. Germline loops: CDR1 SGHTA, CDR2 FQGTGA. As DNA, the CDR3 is TGTGCCAGCAGCCGGGGACAGGGGGCCCACAATGAGCAGTTCTTC. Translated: CASSRGQGAHNEQFF.

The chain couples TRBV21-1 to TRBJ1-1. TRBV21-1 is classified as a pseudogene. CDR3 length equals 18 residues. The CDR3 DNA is TGTGCCAGCAGCAAAGTGAAGTCGGGTTGGGAAGGTCTCACTGAAGCTTTCTTT. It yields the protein CASSKVKSGWEGLTEAFF.

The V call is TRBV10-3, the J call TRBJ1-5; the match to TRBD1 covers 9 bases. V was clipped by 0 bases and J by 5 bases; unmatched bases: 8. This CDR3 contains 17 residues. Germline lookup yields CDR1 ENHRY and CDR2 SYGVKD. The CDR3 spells CAISESPGQGTHQPQHF. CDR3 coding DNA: TGTGCCATCAGTGAGTCCCCCGGACAGGGGACGCATCAGCCCCAGCATTTT.